This TCR beta chain stems from a study of shared clonotypes between healthy human individuals. Splitting of each subset's genomic DNA was done evenly across several immunoSEQ plates. Sequencing used immunoSEQ multiplex PCR; TCRdb keeps in-frame clones, though not all of them. Of about 980,000 clones listed, over 60% are singletons. CDR3 length: 15 amino acids. Germline V gives CDR1 SGHRS, CDR2 YFSETQ. The ends lost 0 bases at V and 3 bases at J; junction bases unmatched: 4. Naive CD45RA+ and memory CD45RA-negative subsets were split from CD4+ cells. Sequencing was done on a sample of memory CD4+ T cells sorted from blood. Noted subset: CD45RA-negative fraction. V usage is TRBV5-1 and J usage is TRBJ2-7; 9 bases map to TRBD1. The TCR was taken from a man younger than 30 in good health. This CDR3 is CASSLDPGQGYEQYF. Here the CDR3 DNA reads TGCGCCAGCAGCTTGGACCCGGGACAGGGCTACGAGCAGTACTTC.